A single sample gave rise to the 26 T cell receptor beta chains below, sequenced in a study of blood T cell repertoires in COVID-19. The data were produced by immunoSEQ multiplex PCR, yet TCRdb's version contains in-frame clones alone and is incomplete. There are roughly 100,000 clones in the sample; over 65% occur only once, and roughly 4.1% lies in the top ten. The sequenced sample consisted of peripheral blood. The receptor set was obtained from a human donor in a cohort sampled during active COVID-19.

This chain links TRBV4-1 with TRBJ1-2; the D gene is possibly TRBD1 (5 bases). Looked up from germline, CDR1 is MGHRA and CDR2 is YSYEKL. The V gene lost 0 bases and the J gene lost 5 bases, with 34 bases spanning the gap. The CDR3 runs to 22 residues. CDR3 coding DNA: TGCGCCAGCAGCCAAGATAAGCGGGTTCGGGAGACGAGGGGTCCTGTCTGGTATGGCTACACCTTC. Its translation is CASSQDKRVRETRGPVWYGYTF.

The chain links TRBV18 to TRBJ1-2; 10 bases line up with TRBD1. V gave up 5 bases and J gave up 3 bases; unmatched junction bases: 3. The germline V gene encodes CDR1 KGHSH and CDR2 LQKENI. The CDR3 consists of 14 residues. The DNA for the CDR3 is TGTGCCAGCTCAAGGGACAGGGGAGACTATGGCTACACCTTC. The encoded protein is CASSRDRGDYGYTF.

This clone was found once. The chain combines TRBV11-2 with TRBJ2-7; D is possibly TRBD2 (5 bases). Germline V gives CDR1 SGHAT, CDR2 FQNNGV. The CDR3 runs 14 residues. Trimming took off 1 base at V and 4 bases at J, with 11 bases between the two ends. CDR3 DNA sequence: TGTGCCAGCAGCTTAGGCCCGGACTCTTACGAGCAGTACTTC. As protein: CASSLGPDSYEQYF.

The chain recombines TRBV6-5 with TRBJ2-1; 7 bases match TRBD2. This CDR3 has 15 residues. V was pared by 5 bases and J by 5 bases, with 9 bases of the junction left unmatched. In germline, CDR1 is MNHEY, CDR2 SVGAGI. The CDR3 DNA reads TGTGCCAGCAGTAAACCGACCGGGGGGAACAATGAGCAGTTCTTC. Its protein product is CASSKPTGGNNEQFF.

The rearrangement uses TRBV14 and TRBJ2-7; D not certain. V lost 1 base and J lost 5, with 3 bases in between. This CDR3 has 11 residues. CDR1 is SGHDN and CDR2 is FVKESK in the germline V gene. This chain's CDR3 is CASSQGHEQYF. The CDR3 DNA reads as TGTGCCAGCAGCCAAGGGCACGAGCAGTACTTC.

The genes are TRBV12-3 or TRBV12-4 and TRBJ1-6; unclear D gene. V lost 3 bases and J lost 8, with 8 bases in between. This CDR3 spans 13 amino acids. CDR3 sequence: CASSLTGDSPLHF. The CDR3 bases are TGTGCCAGCAGTTTGACCGGGGATTCACCCCTCCACTTT.

The chain recombines TRBV25-1 with TRBJ1-3; D call uncertain. Trimming cost V 1 base and J 0 bases, with 7 bases left between them. The germline V gene encodes CDR1 MGHDK and CDR2 SYGVNS. CDR3 length: 15 residues. The CDR3 DNA sequence: TGTGCCAGCAGTGAATCTAGCAGCTCTGGAAACACCATATATTTT. Translated: CASSESSSSGNTIYF.

This chain links TRBV11-2 with TRBJ2-2, with 12 bases aligning to TRBD2. CDR3 size: 15 residues. Losses at the gene ends were 3 bases for V and 8 bases for J; bases not matched to a gene: 4. Germline V gene data show CDR1 as SGHAT and CDR2 as FQNNGV. The CDR3 loop is CASSFLAGGRGELFF. The CDR3 bases are TGTGCCAGCAGCTTCCTAGCGGGGGGGCGAGGGGAGCTGTTTTTT.

This rearrangement joins TRBV5-1 to TRBJ1-1, with 10 positions matching TRBD1. Trimming at V came to 0 bases and at J to 6 bases, leaving 2 bases not matched to a gene. The CDR3 totals 14 residues. Germline CDR1 and CDR2: SGHRS and YFSETQ. Here the CDR3 DNA reads TGCGCCAGCAGCTTGGGTGGGACAGGGGCTGAAGCTTTCTTT. As protein: CASSLGGTGAEAFF.

The V call is TRBV6-5, the J call TRBJ2-3, with 7 bases identical to TRBD1. Losses at the gene ends were 7 bases for V and 1 base for J; bases not matched to a gene: 5. CDR1 is MNHEY and CDR2 is SVGAGI in the germline V gene. The CDR3 loop spans 14 amino acids. The CDR3 DNA reads as TGTGCCAGCAAAGACAGGGTGGGCACAGATACGCAGTATTTT. It yields the protein CASKDRVGTDTQYF.

This sequence joins TRBV4-1 and TRBJ2-5; D possibly corresponds to TRBD2 (6 bases). V gave up 4 bases and J gave up 5 bases, with 20 bases separating them. The CDR3 runs to 16 residues. Germline assignment: CDR1 MGHRA and CDR2 YSYEKL. The CDR3 bases are TGCGCCAGCAGCCCTAGGAGGGGAAGCACCCAGGAGACCCAGTACTTC. This gives the protein CASSPRRGSTQETQYF.

This sequence joins TRBV5-4 and TRBJ1-2; no reliable D call. CDR1 is SGHNT, CDR2 YYREEE, per germline (reference sequence). CDR3 length equals 15 residues. Trimming pared 3 bases from V and 0 bases from J, leaving 12 bases between. CDR3 DNA sequence: TGTGCCAGCAGCTCACGGACTGGAGCTAACTATGGCTACACCTTC. Its translation: CASSSRTGANYGYTF. The whole variable domain, remainder taken from reference TRBV5-4 and TRBJ1-2, is ETGVTQSPTHLIKTRGQQVTLRCSSQSGHNTVSWYQQALGQGPQFIFQYYREEENGRGNFPPRFSGLQFPNYSSELNVNALELDDSALYLCASSSRTGANYGYTFGSGTRLTVV.

This clone appeared many times. J is TRBJ1-4 and V is TRBV19, with 8 bases that match TRBD1. Germline V CDR1 and CDR2: LNHDA, SQIVND (reference sequence). Trimming at V came to 7 bases and at J to 3 bases, leaving 7 bases not matched to a gene. The CDR3 runs to 15 residues. CDR3 in DNA: TGTGCCAGTAAGCAGGGGGCAGTCCCTAATGAAAAACTGTTTTTT. This codes for CASKQGAVPNEKLFF.

The rearrangement links TRBV19 to TRBJ2-5, with 12 bases matching TRBD2. CDR1 and CDR2 from the germline V gene are LNHDA and SQIVND (reference sequence). The CDR3 consists of 16 residues. V was pared by 5 bases and J by 5 bases, with 9 bases of the junction left unmatched. CDR3 bases: TGTGCCAGTAGTGTAAGACTAGCGGGGGCCGCGGAGACCCAGTACTTC. It translates to CASSVRLAGAAETQYF.

The rearrangement uses TRBV2 and TRBJ2-7; 7 nucleotides align to TRBD2. CDR3 length: 15 residues. The ends lost 4 bases at V and 2 bases at J; junction bases unmatched: 8. Germline values: CDR1 SNHLY, CDR2 FYNNEI. CDR3 amino acids: CASSAGGGLPYEQYF. In DNA form, the CDR3 reads TGTGCCAGCAGTGCCGGGGGAGGGCTGCCCTACGAGCAGTACTTC.

This clone was observed a few times. V usage is TRBV5-6 and J usage is TRBJ1-5, with 9 bases fitting TRBD1. The V segment lost 2 bases and the J segment 4 bases; nucleotides outside the gene matches: 4. Germline V lookup: CDR1 SGHDT, CDR2 YYEEEE. CDR3 size: 15 residues. As DNA, the CDR3 is TGTGCCAGCAGCTTAGGACAGGGGAGAAATCAGCCCCAGCATTTT. Residues: CASSLGQGRNQPQHF. Together with reference TRBV5-6 and TRBJ1-5, the CDR3 gives the full variable domain: DAGVTQSPTHLIKTRGQQVTLRCSPKSGHDTVSWYQQALGQGPQFIFQYYEEEERQRGNFPDRFSGHQFPNYSSELNVNALLLGDSALYLCASSLGQGRNQPQHFGDGTRLSIL.

The genes are TRBV6-5 and TRBJ2-2, with a weak D call TRBD2 (7 bases). The germline V and J ends were trimmed by 3 bases and 6 bases, with 14 bases remaining between them. Per germline, CDR1 MNHEY and CDR2 SVGAGI. CDR3 length: 15 amino acids. The CDR3: CASSYEGGHAGELFF. The CDR3 DNA is TGTGCCAGCAGTTATGAGGGGGGGCACGCCGGGGAGCTGTTTTTT.

The chain combines TRBV5-1 with TRBJ1-1, with D maybe TRBD1 (5 bases). This CDR3 comprises 14 residues. V was clipped by 2 bases and J by 4 bases, with 12 bases between them. Germline values: CDR1 SGHRS, CDR2 YFSETQ. Here the CDR3 reads CASSFGGVATEAFF. The CDR3 region has the DNA TGCGCCAGCAGCTTTGGGGGGGTGGCCACTGAAGCTTTCTTT.

About this clone: One junction end does not reproduce the germline sequence, and a read error may be involved. J is TRBJ2-5 and V is TRBV6-5; weak D call: TRBD2 (6 bases). Germline CDR1 MNHEY, CDR2 SVGAGI. The CDR3 totals 14 residues. The CDR3 DNA is TGTGCCAGCAGTGACTCCAGTCGGCGGGGGACCCAGTACTTC. Amino acid sequence: CASSDSSRRGTQYF.

The V and J genes are TRBV11-2 and TRBJ1-4; a possible D gene is TRBD1 (5 bases). The germline V gene has CDR1 SGHAT and CDR2 FQNNGV. The CDR3 is 15 residues long. The ends were cut back, 3 bases at V and 4 bases at J, with 12 bases in the middle. For the CDR3, the DNA is TGTGCCAGCAGCTTCGAGGGACTGCTTAATGAAAAACTGTTTTTT. Translation gives CASSFEGLLNEKLFF.

V and J are TRBV7-2 and TRBJ2-2; 8 bases fit TRBD2. V gave up 4 bases and J gave up 5 bases; unmatched junction bases: 3. The length of the CDR3 is 14 residues. Germline assignment: CDR1 SGHTA and CDR2 FQGNSA. The CDR3 sequence is CASSWAGGTGELFF. DNA of the CDR3: TGTGCCAGCAGCTGGGCGGGGGGAACCGGGGAGCTGTTTTTT.

V usage is TRBV7-8 and J usage is TRBJ2-7; 11 nucleotides align to TRBD2. Germline CDR1 SGHVS, CDR2 FQNEAQ. J lost 6 bases, V lost 6 bases, and 10 bases had no gene match. The CDR3 is made up of 15 amino acids. The CDR3, as DNA: TGTGCCAGCAGTCTAGACGCTAGCGGGGGGCGCGAGCAGTACTTC. Its protein product is CASSLDASGGREQYF. Filled out from reference TRBV7-8 and TRBJ2-7, the complete variable domain reads GAGVSQSPRYKVAKRGQDVALRCDPISGHVSLFWYQQALGQGPEFLTYFQNEAQLDKSGLPSDRFFAERPEGSVSTLKIQRTQQEDSAVYLCASSLDASGGREQYFGPGTRLTVT.

This clone was detected only a few times. This rearrangement joins TRBV27 to TRBJ1-6, with 7 bases matching TRBD1. The CDR3 runs 14 residues. CDR1 is MNHEY, CDR2 SMNVEV, per germline (reference sequence). After removal of 7 bases from V and 10 bases from J, the junction contained 10 bases not matched to a gene. CDR3 region: CASTFRARGSPLHF. As DNA, the CDR3 is TGTGCCAGCACCTTTAGGGCCAGGGGGTCACCCCTCCACTTT.

The gene calls are TRBV5-1 and TRBJ2-3, with a weak D call TRBD1 (6 bases). The CDR3 spans 16 residues. Trimming cost V 3 bases and J 9 bases, with 23 bases left between them. The V gene's germline CDR1 is SGHRS and CDR2 YFSETQ. The CDR3 nucleotides are TGCGCCAGCAGCTCCGAAACAGGGATCCCCGGGCGGACGCAGTATTTT. It encodes CASSSETGIPGRTQYF.

The J gene is TRBJ2-3, the V gene TRBV7-6, with D maybe TRBD2 (5 bases). The V end lost 1 base, the J end lost 3 bases, and 11 bases lay between the germline ends. The CDR3 covers 15 residues. Germline CDR1 and CDR2: SGHVS and FNYEAQ. CDR3 nucleotide sequence: TGTGCCAGCAGCTTAGGAGGGCCGGGTACAGATACGCAGTATTTT. Its translation: CASSLGGPGTDTQYF.

The genes are TRBV6-5 and TRBJ2-3; 7 nucleotides agree with TRBD2. V lost 2 bases and J lost 3; bases outside the gene matches: 5. The CDR3 is 15 residues long. Germline assignment: CDR1 MNHEY and CDR2 SVGAGI. CDR3 residues: CASSYVGGATDTQYF. DNA of the CDR3: TGTGCCAGCAGTTACGTGGGAGGGGCAACAGATACGCAGTATTTT.